The T cell receptor (beta chain) under discussion was sequenced for a study of CD4 T cells in relation to SARS-CoV-2 and coronaviruses. This CDR3 is built from 15 residues. Losses at the gene ends were 1 base for V and 4 bases for J; bases not matched to a gene: 5. Germline-derived CDR1 and CDR2 are LGHNA and YSLEER. Concerning this clone: Its antigen is currently unknown.

Findings and caveats of the study: SARS-CoV-2-driven expansion was significantly weaker in crossreactive than monoreactive clones. Samples before the pandemic and after infection were not matched within any donor.

Sequenced by immunoSEQ multiplex PCR; TCRdb stores in-frame clones only, minus some. Among 30,000 to 45,000 clones listed, roughly 88% were seen once. This clonotype was sampled from an adult with COVID-19. This sequence joins TRBV4-3 and TRBJ1-2, with 8 bases matching TRBD1. Sequenced material: memory CD4+ T cells from PBMCs. The CDR3, as DNA: TGCGCCAGCAGCCAAGGCGGACAGGGAAGCTATGGCTACACCTTC. Its translation is CASSQGGQGSYGYTF.